This T cell receptor beta chain was recorded in a study of T-cell reconstitution after alpha-beta-depleted transplantation in children. Study observations and caveats: Alpha-beta T cells present about two months after transplant were reported to originate from several hundred expanded graft clones. From surviving recipient T cells and thymic progenitors came the high day-60 TCRbeta diversity observed in some patients. One year post-transplant, T-cell counts and diversity were largely derived from T cells produced anew.

Unique molecular identifiers were incorporated when the TCRbeta library was constructed. TCRdb redid the calling of the PCR reads with MiXCR, one entry per CDR3 protein. The data contain about a million distinct CDR3 sequences, under 30% of them singletons. This clonotype turned up a few times. Its matching antigen is unknown. In germline, CDR1 is SGHDN, CDR2 FVKESK. Trimming removed 8 bases from V and 2 bases from J, with 17 bases in between. The CDR3 is 15 residues long. V gene TRBV14 combines with J gene TRBJ2-3; a possible D gene is TRBD1 (6 bases). The TCR originated in a boy in the first two years of life who had a stem cell transplant for SCID, so the T cells may come from the graft donor. Source: PBMCs, mostly from graft donor cells, taken 360 days after TCRalphabeta/CD19-depleted stem cell transplant. The CDR3 loop reads CASGARGHITDTQYF. As DNA, the CDR3 is TGTGCCAGCGGAGCTCGGGGACACATCACAGATACGCAGTATTTT.